Here is one T cell receptor (beta chain) with its context. Its target is not known. The sample carries other DNA sequences with the same CDR3. Treatment denoted: some 20 received Ad26.COV2.S at low or high dose, single or two shots; 5 received placebo; per-sample allocation not given. It was on day 63 after the first vaccine or placebo injection that samples were taken. The vaccine antigen was prefusion-stabilized Wuhan SARS-CoV-2 spike. Germline values: CDR1 SGHRS, CDR2 YFSETQ. V was shortened by 0 bases and J by 1 base, with 5 bases between the two germline ends. This CDR3 spans 14 amino acids. The data are from a study of Ad26.COV2.S vaccination and SARS-CoV-2 variants. Study outcomes and limitations: Vaccine and placebo recipients had comparable breadth of non-spike TCRs. It was vaccine recipients, not placebo recipients, who had the higher spike-specific TCR breadth. Substantial response breadth was reportedly seen for spike-specific CD8+ and CD4+ T cells after vaccination.

Some clones are missing from TCRdb's copy, which holds only in-frame ones; the method was immunoSEQ multiplex PCR. Counted here are about 260,000 clones, approximately 88% occurring once; the ten biggest clones make up nearly 3%. Sequences were derived from peripheral blood, sampled in a trial of Ad26.COV2.S vaccine versus placebo. The genes are TRBV5-1 and TRBJ1-5; D gene unclear. The sequence derives from a person aged 18-60 years who received the Ad26.COV2.S COVID-19 vaccine or a placebo. The CDR3: CASSLGGSNQPQHF. CDR3 bases: TGCGCCAGCAGCTTGGGAGGGAGCAATCAGCCCCAGCATTTT.